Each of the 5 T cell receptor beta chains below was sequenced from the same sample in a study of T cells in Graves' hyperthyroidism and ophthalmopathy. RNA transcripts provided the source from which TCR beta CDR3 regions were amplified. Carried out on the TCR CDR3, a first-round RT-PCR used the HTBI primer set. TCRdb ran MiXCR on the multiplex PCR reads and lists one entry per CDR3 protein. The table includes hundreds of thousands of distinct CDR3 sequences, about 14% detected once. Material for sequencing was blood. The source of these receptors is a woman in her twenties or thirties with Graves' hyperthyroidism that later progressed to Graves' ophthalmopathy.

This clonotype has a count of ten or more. The CDR3 coding sequence is TGTGCCACCAGTGATCCCGGGCACACAGGGCCGGGGGCGACCGGGGAGCTGTTTTTT. Protein: CATSDPGHTGPGATGELFF. The gene calls are TRBV24-1 and TRBJ2-2; D tentatively fits TRBD1 or TRBD2 (6 bases each). The CDR3 spans 19 residues. Trimming cost V 3 bases and J 5 bases, with 24 bases left between them. CDR1 KGHDR and CDR2 SFDVKD come from the germline V gene.

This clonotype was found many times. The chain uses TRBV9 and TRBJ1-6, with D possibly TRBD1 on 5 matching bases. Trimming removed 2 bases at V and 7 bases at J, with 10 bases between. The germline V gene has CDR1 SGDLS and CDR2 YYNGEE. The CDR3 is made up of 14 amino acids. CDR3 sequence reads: CASSVGEFNSPLHF. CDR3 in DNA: TGTGCCAGCAGCGTGGGGGAGTTCAATTCACCCCTCCACTTT. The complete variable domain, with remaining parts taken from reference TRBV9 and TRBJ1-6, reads DSGVTQTPKHLITATGQRVTLRCSPRSGDLSVYWYQQSLDQGLQFLIQYYNGEERAKGNILERFSAQQFPDLHSELNLSSLELGDSALYFCASSVGEFNSPLHFGNGTRLTVT.

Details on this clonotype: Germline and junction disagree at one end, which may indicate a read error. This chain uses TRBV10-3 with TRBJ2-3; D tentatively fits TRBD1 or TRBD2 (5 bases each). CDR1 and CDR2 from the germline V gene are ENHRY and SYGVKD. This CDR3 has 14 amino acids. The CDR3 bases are TGTGCTACACGGGGCAGCTATAGCACAGGTACGCAGTATTTT. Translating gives CATRGSYSTGTQYF.

Here the CDR3 DNA reads TGTGCCAGCAGCCCCCAGGGGTCTAACACTGAAGCTTTCTTT. Protein sequence: CASSPQGSNTEAFF. The J gene is TRBJ1-1, the V gene TRBV7-9; possible D gene TRBD1, 6 bases. Germline V gene sequence: CDR1 SEHNR, CDR2 FQNEAQ (reference sequence). The CDR3 is 14 amino acids. The V end lost 5 bases, the J end lost 2 bases, and 12 bases lay between the germline ends.

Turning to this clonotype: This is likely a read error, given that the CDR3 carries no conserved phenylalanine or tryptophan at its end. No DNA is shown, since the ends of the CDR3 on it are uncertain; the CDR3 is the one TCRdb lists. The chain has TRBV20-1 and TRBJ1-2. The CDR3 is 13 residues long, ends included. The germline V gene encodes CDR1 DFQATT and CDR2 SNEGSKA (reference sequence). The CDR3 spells CSARDSQVYGCTV.